The clone carrying this T cell receptor beta chain came up many times. The antigen remains unidentified. The entry originates in a study of T cell repertoires in cytomegalovirus infection. Turning to the study itself: Based on public TCR beta signatures, there were indications of CMV infection and of a matching HLA type.

The germline V and J ends were trimmed by 5 bases and 3 bases, with 16 bases remaining between them. The germline V gene has CDR1 MDHEN and CDR2 SYDVKM. The CDR3 contains 16 residues. In TCRdb, the reads were re-called with MiXCR into one record per CDR3 protein. The sample holds over 100,000 distinct CDR3 sequences, around 10% seen once. Study results and limitations: Dominating the ex vivo response were TCR beta clonotypes that were CMV-specific and HLA-C-restricted.

Sequenced sample: PBMCs, sequenced either directly or after in vitro stimulation (not recorded which). The chain has TRBV28 and TRBJ1-4; D might be TRBD1 (6 bases). The receptor was isolated from a human donor in good health (CMV status not recorded). Some clones in this sample may be carry-over from other donors' samples. The CDR3 DNA reads as TGTGCCAGCAGTCTACAGGGAGGCGTAGCTAATGAAAAACTGTTTTTT. It translates to CASSLQGGVANEKLFF.